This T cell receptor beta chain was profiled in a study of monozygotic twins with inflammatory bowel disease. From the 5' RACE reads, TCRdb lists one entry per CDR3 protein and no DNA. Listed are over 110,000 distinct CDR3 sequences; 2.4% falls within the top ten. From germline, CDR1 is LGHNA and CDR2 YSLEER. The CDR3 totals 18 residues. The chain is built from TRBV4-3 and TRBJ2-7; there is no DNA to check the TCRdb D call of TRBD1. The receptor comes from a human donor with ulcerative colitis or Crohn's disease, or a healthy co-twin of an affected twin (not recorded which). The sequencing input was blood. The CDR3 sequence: CASSQVVTGPRRIYEQYF.